These T cell receptor beta chains were read from a single sample in a study of T cells in localized non-small cell lung cancer. TCRdb keeps only in-frame clones here, not all; method: immunoSEQ multiplex PCR. The sample carries some 24,000 clones, roughly 86% recorded once. This material consisted of peripheral blood, taken before any cancer treatment. These receptors all stem from a male donor aged 60 or over with stage II squamous cell lung carcinoma. CDR3s include the opening cysteine and the closing phenylalanine or tryptophan. A D gene is named only where the DNA matches it firmly. Rows may omit the clone size; those that give it use once, few, many or a size class.

TGTGCCAGCAGCCCCGGGACAGGGAAGAATCAGCCCCAGCATTTT | CASSPGTGKNQPQHF | TRBJ1-5 | TRBV7-2 | TRBD1 | -
TGTGCCAGCTCAGAGACAGAGAACTATGGCTACACCTTC | CASSETENYGYTF | TRBJ1-2 | TRBV18 | - | -
TGCGCCAGCAGCTTCGGGAGTCAGGGCATCACCGGGGAGCTGTTTTTT | CASSFGSQGITGELFF | TRBJ2-2 | TRBV5-1 | - | -
TGTGCCAGCAGTGAGAAAACTAGCGGGACCGGGGAGCTGTTTTTT | CASSEKTSGTGELFF | TRBJ2-2 | TRBV2 | TRBD2 | -
TGTGCCAGCACCAAGCAGGGAATGAACACTGAAGCTTTCTTT | CASTKQGMNTEAFF | TRBJ1-1 | TRBV6-5 | - | -
TGTGCCAGCAGCCAGACTAGCGGAACTTACAATGAGCAGTTCTTC | CASSQTSGTYNEQFF | TRBJ2-1 | TRBV7-9 | TRBD2 | once
TGTGCCAGTACCCTGACGCGGGGGGCTGCGTGGACCGGGGAGCTGTTTTTT | CASTLTRGAAWTGELFF | TRBJ2-2 | TRBV19 | TRBD2 | -
TGTGCCAGCAGCTCCGGACAGGGATCTGCCTATGGCTACACCTTC | CASSSGQGSAYGYTF | TRBJ1-2 | TRBV11-2 | TRBD1 | few
TGTGCCAGCAGCTTAGTAATGACTAGCGGGAAGGATGAGCAGTTCTTC | CASSLVMTSGKDEQFF | TRBJ2-1 | TRBV7-2 | TRBD2 | -
TGCGCCAGCAGTGAGCTTGGCGGGGGGGCGGGGGAGCAGTACTTC | CASSELGGGAGEQYF | TRBJ2-7 | TRBV10-2 | TRBD2 | -
TGTGCCAGCACGAGACAGGGGGGCTCCTGGCATAATGAAAAACTGTTTTTT | CASTRQGGSWHNEKLFF | TRBJ1-4 | TRBV7-9 | TRBD1 | -
TGTGCCAGCAGCTTGCGACAGGGGGCAGGGGAGCAGTACTTC | CASSLRQGAGEQYF | TRBJ2-7 | TRBV5-6 | TRBD1 | -
TGTGCCAGCAGCTTAGGGGCCAGAGGGGACACCTTC | CASSLGARGDTF | TRBJ1-2 | TRBV5-4 | - | -
TGCGCCAGCAGCTTGGAGAGTGGGGCAGCTAACTATGGCTACACCTTC | CASSLESGAANYGYTF | TRBJ1-2 | TRBV5-1 | - | -
TGTGCCAGCAGCCGCGAGACTAGTGGGGGAGCAGATACGCAGTATTTT | CASSRETSGGADTQYF | TRBJ2-3 | TRBV5-4 | - | once
TGTGCCAGCAGTTTTGCCGGGGCGAAGCCCTACGAGCAGTACTTC | CASSFAGAKPYEQYF | TRBJ2-7 | TRBV28 | - | -
TGCAGTGTGAACGGGCTGGGGGAGCAGTTCTTC | CSVNGLGEQFF | TRBJ2-1 | TRBV20-1 | - | -
TGTGCCAGCAGCGTAGCTCCGACAACCGGAAACACCATATATTTT | CASSVAPTTGNTIYF | TRBJ1-3 | TRBV9 | - | -
TGTGCCAGCAGCCCGGTGGGGGGCTCGGGCACTGAAGCTTTCTTT | CASSPVGGSGTEAFF | TRBJ1-1 | TRBV7-3 | - | -
TGTGCCAGCAGCCCCGGCGGCGGGGGGGTAACAGATACGCAGTATTTT | CASSPGGGGVTDTQYF | TRBJ2-3 | TRBV7-2 | TRBD2 | -
TGCGCCAGCAGCTTGGAAGCGGGGGTCTACGAGCAGTACTTC | CASSLEAGVYEQYF | TRBJ2-7 | TRBV5-1 | TRBD2 | -
TGCAGCGTTGGACTAGCGGGAGGGACCTACAATGAGCAGTTCTTC | CSVGLAGGTYNEQFF | TRBJ2-1 | TRBV29-1 | TRBD2 | -
TGCGCCAGCAGCTCCGGACTGAGCCCGAGCTCCTACAATGAGCAGTTCTTC | CASSSGLSPSSYNEQFF | TRBJ2-1 | TRBV5-1 | - | -
TGTGCCAGCAGCTCAAGCGGGGGGGCTTCCTACAATGAGCAGTTCTTC | CASSSSGGASYNEQFF | TRBJ2-1 | TRBV7-2 | TRBD2 | -
TGTGCCAGCAGCCTGATCCCCCAGAGCAATGAGCAGTTCTTC | CASSLIPQSNEQFF | TRBJ2-1 | TRBV5-4 | - | -
TGCGCCAGCAGCGCGGACAGGGGGGAGACCCAGTACTTC | CASSADRGETQYF | TRBJ2-5 | TRBV5-1 | TRBD1 | -
TGCGCCAGCAGCCAAGAGATAGGTAGACGGAACACTGAAGCTTTCTTT | CASSQEIGRRNTEAFF | TRBJ1-1 | TRBV4-3 | - | few
TGTGCCAGCAGCCTCCAGGGAGGGGCCTCCTACGAGCAGTACTTC | CASSLQGGASYEQYF | TRBJ2-7 | TRBV7-2 | TRBD2 | -
TGTGCCAGTAGCATTACACGGAACACTGAAGCTTTCTTT | CASSITRNTEAFF | TRBJ1-1 | TRBV19 | - | -
TGTGCCAGCAGCTTAGCCGGGACTAGCGGGGGTTTCAATGAGCAGTTCTTC | CASSLAGTSGGFNEQFF | TRBJ2-1 | TRBV7-2 | TRBD2 | -
TGTGCCTCGGGACACCTTAACACCGGGGAGCTGTTTTTT | CASGHLNTGELFF | TRBJ2-2 | TRBV30 | - | -
TGTGCCAGCAGCGTAGCTGTGGGGGGGATCGCAGATACGCAGTATTTT | CASSVAVGGIADTQYF | TRBJ2-3 | TRBV9 | TRBD2 | few